These 28 T cell receptor beta chains came from one sample sequenced in a study of blood T cell repertoires in COVID-19. Some clones are missing from TCRdb's copy, which holds only in-frame ones; the method was immunoSEQ multiplex PCR. The sample holds some 110,000 clones, approximately 80% seen once. The source material was peripheral blood. Receptors were obtained from a man aged 65-85 years with active or convalescent COVID-19.

The chain carries TRBV19 and TRBJ1-2; 7 bases align to TRBD1. V trimming: 4 bases; J trimming: 9 bases; junction bases outside the gene matches: 8. This CDR3 is 13 amino acids long. The germline CDR1 and CDR2 sequences are LNHDA and SQIVND (reference sequence). CDR3 region: CASSTTGAFRYTF. The CDR3, as DNA: TGTGCCAGTAGTACCACAGGGGCCTTTCGCTACACCTTC.

With regard to this clone: This sample includes further DNA sequences coding for the same CDR3. The chain joins TRBV7-2 to TRBJ2-7, with 11 bases lining up with TRBD2. The junction had 3 bases not matched to a gene; V was cut back by 5 bases and J by 0 bases. Germline V CDR1 and CDR2: SGHTA, FQGNSA. The CDR3 is made up of 15 amino acids. The CDR3 protein is CASSLTSGSSYEQYF. DNA of the CDR3: TGTGCCAGCAGCCTTACTAGCGGGAGCTCCTACGAGCAGTACTTC.

V is TRBV5-4 and J is TRBJ2-3; 12 nucleotides match TRBD2. V was clipped by 4 bases and J by 5 bases; unmatched bases: 5. This CDR3 is 15 amino acids long. Germline CDR1 and CDR2: SGHNT and YYREEE (reference sequence). DNA of the CDR3: TGTGCCAGCAGCATAACTAGCGGGAGGATAGATACGCAGTATTTT. It translates to CASSITSGRIDTQYF.

V and J are TRBV6-5 and TRBJ1-6, with 8 positions matching TRBD1. Germline V gives CDR1 MNHEY, CDR2 SVGAGI. The length of the CDR3 is 15 residues. V dropped 6 bases and J dropped 7; count of bases not matched to a gene: 8. The CDR3 nucleotides are TGTGCCAGCAGCCAGGGGGCAGCCCAAAATTCACCCCTCCACTTT. It encodes CASSQGAAQNSPLHF.

The J gene is TRBJ2-1, the V gene TRBV11-2; 8 positions agree with TRBD2. The junction had 10 bases not matched to a gene; V was cut back by 2 bases and J by 7 bases. Germline V gene data show CDR1 as SGHAT and CDR2 as FQNNGV. The CDR3 has 16 residues. The CDR3: CASSLLGRGGNNEQFF. The CDR3 DNA reads as TGTGCCAGCAGCTTACTCGGTCGGGGGGGCAATAATGAGCAGTTCTTC.

The chain couples TRBV5-1 to TRBJ2-5; 9 bases line up with TRBD1. With V trimmed by 3 bases and J by 6 bases, 3 bases remained unmatched. This CDR3 spans 13 amino acids. Germline V gene lookup returns CDR1 SGHRS and CDR2 YFSETQ. Written as DNA, the CDR3 is TGCGCCAGCAGCTCGGACAGGGGAAAGACCCAGTACTTC. It encodes CASSSDRGKTQYF.

This rearrangement joins TRBV5-1 to TRBJ1-2; TRBD1 is a possible D gene (6 bases). In germline, CDR1 is SGHRS, CDR2 YFSETQ. The CDR3 contains 15 residues. The V gene lost 0 bases and the J gene lost 7 bases, with 16 bases spanning the gap. Written as DNA, the CDR3 is TGCGCCAGCAGCTTGGGGACAGTGGGTGATCCTGGCTACACCTTC. Its translation: CASSLGTVGDPGYTF.

The V and J genes are TRBV24-1 and TRBJ2-3, with TRBD2 matching 8 bases. V gave up 4 bases and J gave up 5 bases; unmatched junction bases: 7. CDR3 length: 15 residues. The germline CDR1 and CDR2 sequences are KGHDR and SFDVKD. DNA of the CDR3: TGTGCCACCAGTGAAACGGGAGGGCCTAAAGATACGCAGTATTTT. It encodes CATSETGGPKDTQYF.

This clone appeared once. The chain employs TRBV12-5 and TRBJ2-3; 8 nucleotides match TRBD2. J lost 10 bases, V lost 1 base, and 7 bases had no gene match. This CDR3 is built from 14 residues. The germline gives CDR1 LGHNT, CDR2 FRNRAP. CDR3 nucleotides: TGTGCTAGTGGTTTGGCGGGAGGGCTCGGGGCGCAGTATTTT. Translating it yields CASGLAGGLGAQYF.

The chain has TRBV7-9 and TRBJ1-1, with TRBD1 identical over 9 bases. The germline V gene has CDR1 SEHNR and CDR2 FQNEAQ (reference sequence). The V and J ends lost 10 bases and 4 bases, in that order; junction bases with no gene match: 4. The CDR3 runs 12 residues. The CDR3 protein is CATNRGPTEAFF. The CDR3 DNA reads as TGTGCCACCAACAGGGGGCCCACTGAAGCTTTCTTT.

The gene calls are TRBV5-1 and TRBJ1-5; 8 bases align to TRBD1. The junction had 10 bases not matched to a gene; V was cut back by 0 bases and J by 8 bases. Germline V gene lookup returns CDR1 SGHRS and CDR2 YFSETQ. The CDR3 contains 16 residues. The CDR3 spells CASSLEGPRGQEPQHF. In nucleotides, the CDR3 is TGCGCCAGCAGCTTGGAGGGCCCCAGGGGGCAGGAGCCCCAGCATTTT.

This chain links TRBV7-9 with TRBJ1-1; a possible D gene is TRBD1 (6 bases). This CDR3 spans 13 amino acids. Germline loops: CDR1 SEHNR, CDR2 FQNEAQ (reference sequence). V dropped 0 bases and J dropped 5 bases, with 7 bases sitting between them. CDR3 sequence: CASSLAGATEAFF. The CDR3 DNA follows: TGTGCCAGCAGCTTAGCGGGGGCTACTGAAGCTTTCTTT.

V and J are TRBV18 and TRBJ1-2; possibly TRBD1 for D (6 bases). The V end was cut by 3 bases, the J end by 5 bases, with 16 bases between. The CDR3 runs to 15 residues. Germline V gene sequence: CDR1 KGHSH, CDR2 LQKENI. CDR3 coding DNA: TGTGCCAGCTCACCCTCCGGGGCAGGGGAATATGGCTACACCTTC. Residues: CASSPSGAGEYGYTF.

The V call is TRBV9, the J call TRBJ2-7, with 7 bases lining up with TRBD2. CDR1 is SGDLS, CDR2 YYNGEE, per germline. The CDR3 totals 14 residues. J lost 7 bases, V lost 2 bases, and 9 bases had no gene match. The DNA of the CDR3 is TGTGCCAGCAGCGTCGGGACTACGGAAGGGGAGCAGTACTTC. This codes for CASSVGTTEGEQYF. Drawing the rest from reference TRBV9 and TRBJ2-7, the complete variable domain is DSGVTQTPKHLITATGQRVTLRCSPRSGDLSVYWYQQSLDQGLQFLIQYYNGEERAKGNILERFSAQQFPDLHSELNLSSLELGDSALYFCASSVGTTEGEQYFGPGTRLTVT.

The chain uses TRBV18 and TRBJ2-1; 7 nucleotides match TRBD2. CDR3 length: 13 residues. Germline V lookup: CDR1 KGHSH, CDR2 LQKENI. The ends lost 3 bases at V and 7 bases at J; junction bases unmatched: 3. The CDR3 loop reads CASSPGLTNEQFF. The DNA of the CDR3 is TGTGCCAGCTCACCGGGACTAACTAATGAGCAGTTCTTC. The full variable domain, in which reference TRBV18 and TRBJ2-1 provide the parts outside the CDR3, is NAGVMQNPRHLVRRRGQEARLRCSPMKGHSHVYWYRQLPEEGLKFMVYLQKENIIDESGMPKERFSAEFPKEGPSILRIQQVVRGDSAAYFCASSPGLTNEQFFGPGTRLTVL.

V usage is TRBV7-8 and J usage is TRBJ2-7; 7 bases align to TRBD2. Germline V CDR1 and CDR2: SGHVS, FQNEAQ. CDR3 length: 18 residues. V lost 5 bases and J lost 3; bases outside the gene matches: 19. CDR3: CASSRDLRGSSTLYEQYF. The CDR3 region has the DNA TGTGCCAGCAGCAGAGACCTACGCGGGAGTTCCACCCTCTACGAGCAGTACTTC.

The CDR3 DNA is TGCAGCGTTGTCGGCCAGCGTAGCTGGGGCTACACCTTC. As protein: CSVVGQRSWGYTF. The genes are TRBV29-1 and TRBJ1-2; D is uncertain. Germline CDR1 reads SQVTM; CDR2 reads ANQGSEA. The CDR3 runs 13 residues. Trimming left V 4 bases short and J 8 bases short, with 17 bases between.

This chain uses TRBV19 with TRBJ1-6, with TRBD1 matching over 9 bases. V trimming: 10 bases; J trimming: 3 bases; junction bases outside the gene matches: 7. This CDR3 comprises 15 residues. Germline V gene data show CDR1 as LNHDA and CDR2 as SQIVND (reference sequence). The CDR3 sequence is CATRDRADYNSPLHF. As DNA, the CDR3 is TGTGCCACACGGGACAGGGCAGACTATAATTCACCCCTCCACTTT.

This chain uses TRBV27 with TRBJ1-1, with 7 bases that match TRBD1. The CDR3 runs to 15 residues. CDR1 is MNHEY and CDR2 is SMNVEV in the germline V gene (reference sequence). The V gene end was trimmed by 4 bases and the J gene end by 5 bases; junction bases not matched to a gene: 10. Here the CDR3 DNA reads TGTGCCAGCAGTTCGCCGACAGGGTGGGGGACTGAAGCTTTCTTT. This sequence encodes CASSSPTGWGTEAFF.

J is TRBJ1-1 and V is TRBV7-3; TRBD1 might be the D (5 bases). This CDR3 comprises 15 residues. CDR1 and CDR2 from the germline V gene are SGHTA and FQGTGA. The V end was cut by 1 base, the J end by 4 bases, with 13 bases between. The CDR3: CASSLNGGIATEAFF. CDR3 bases: TGTGCCAGCAGCTTAAACGGGGGGATTGCCACTGAAGCTTTCTTT. Full variable domain (rest looked up from reference TRBV7-3 and TRBJ1-1): GAGVSQTPSNKVTEKGKYVELRCDPISGHTALYWYRQSLGQGPEFLIYFQGTGAADDSGLPNDRFFAVRPEGSVSTLKIQRTERGDSAVYLCASSLNGGIATEAFFGQGTRLTVV.

This chain joins TRBV12-5 and TRBJ2-3; 10 bases fit TRBD1. The CDR3 contains 21 residues. Unmatched junction bases numbered 24, after V lost 7 bases and J lost 2 bases. Germline V lookup: CDR1 LGHNT, CDR2 FRNRAP. The CDR3 nucleotides read TGTGCTAGTGCTCCAATCGGGGGACAGGGGTTTGTTCGCAGAAACACAGATACGCAGTATTTT. It is translated as CASAPIGGQGFVRRNTDTQYF.

This chain uses TRBV19 with TRBJ1-4; TRBD1 aligns across 9 bases. The ends lost 8 bases at V and 0 bases at J; junction bases unmatched: 7. CDR1 is LNHDA, CDR2 SQIVND, per germline (reference sequence). The CDR3 is 16 residues long. The CDR3 DNA reads TGTGCCAGTGACAGGGGGGGTAGAGCAACTAATGAAAAACTGTTTTTT. Protein sequence: CASDRGGRATNEKLFF.

The rearrangement links TRBV3-1 (or the pseudogene TRBV3-2) to TRBJ1-2; D ambiguous. Germline V gene sequence: CDR1 LGHDT, CDR2 YNNKEL (reference sequence). The CDR3 consists of 13 residues. V shed 4 bases and J shed 4 bases, with 10 bases lying between them. CDR3 protein: CASSPRVTYGYTF. The CDR3 bases are TGTGCCAGCAGCCCCCGCGTTACCTATGGCTACACCTTC.

The chain combines TRBV9 with TRBJ1-4, with D tentatively TRBD1 (5 bases). The CDR3 has 15 residues. The ends were cut back, 0 bases at V and 1 base at J, with 7 bases in the middle. From germline, CDR1 is SGDLS and CDR2 YYNGEE. The CDR3 DNA reads TGTGCCAGCAGCGTAGATAGGGGAACTAATGAAAAACTGTTTTTT. This gives the protein CASSVDRGTNEKLFF.

This chain joins TRBV27 and TRBJ2-3; 9 bases align to TRBD2. Germline CDR1 and CDR2: MNHEY and SMNVEV (reference sequence). This CDR3 has 14 amino acids. The J segment lost 3 bases and the V segment lost 3 bases, leaving 1 base of the junction unmatched. The CDR3 sequence is CASSFSGSTDTQYF. CDR3 sequence (DNA): TGTGCCAGCAGTTTTAGCGGGAGTACAGATACGCAGTATTTT.

The sample holds a few counts of this clone. The chain carries TRBV12-3 or TRBV12-4 and TRBJ1-5, with D possibly being TRBD1 (5 bases). The V and J ends lost 6 bases and 7 bases respectively, with 13 bases between them. The CDR3 is made up of 13 amino acids. The CDR3 reads CASSPPGGQPQHF. The CDR3 nucleotides read TGTGCCAGCAGCCCCCCTGGGGGGCAGCCCCAGCATTTT.

In DNA form, the CDR3 reads TGTGCCAGCAGCTATACAACTAGCGGGGCTCGGGATACGCAGTATTTT. This sequence encodes CASSYTTSGARDTQYF. V gene TRBV2 combines with J gene TRBJ2-3; 10 nucleotides line up with TRBD2. The CDR3 has 16 amino acids. In germline, CDR1 is SNHLY, CDR2 FYNNEI. J gave up 6 bases and V 6 bases, and 12 bases lay outside the gene matches. The whole variable domain, filled in from reference TRBV2 and TRBJ2-3, reads EPEVTQTPSHQVTQMGQEVILRCVPISNHLYFYWYRQILGQKVEFLVSFYNNEISEKSEIFDDQFSVERPDGSNFTLKIRSTKLEDSAMYFCASSYTTSGARDTQYFGPGTRLTVL.

The chain joins TRBV5-4 to TRBJ1-1; D unclear. Trimming took 4 bases from V and 0 from J, leaving 7 bases between them. The CDR3 is 13 amino acids. Germline V gives CDR1 SGHNT, CDR2 YYREEE (reference sequence). The CDR3 sequence: CASSVTMNTEAFF. DNA of the CDR3: TGTGCCAGCAGCGTCACTATGAACACTGAAGCTTTCTTT.